This T cell receptor (beta chain) was sequenced for a study of CD8 T cells in ankylosing spondylitis. Study-wide findings and caveats: Typical of ankylosing spondylitis blood, it appeared, was a TCR beta motif of about eight highly homologous variants. A number of the motif variants had already been described in reactive arthritis synovial fluid and blood.

The ends lost 6 bases at V and 2 bases at J; junction bases unmatched: 5. CDR1 and CDR2 (germline): SNHLY, FYNNEI. The CDR3 runs to 15 residues. Of note for this clonotype: What it binds is not known.

As the method for making TCR beta libraries, quantitative 5'-RACE with molecular barcodes was used. TCRdb re-called the 5' RACE reads through MiXCR, storing one row per CDR3 protein. This table holds about 500,000 distinct CDR3 sequences, approximately 12% found once. This sequence joins TRBV2 and TRBJ2-1; 9 bases line up with TRBD1. The sequence was obtained from a male donor with ankylosing spondylitis. The sample consisted of blood, either unsorted or a sorted T cell fraction (not recorded which). Written as DNA, the CDR3 is TGTGCCAGCAGACTACAGGGGGCAGCCTACAATGAGCAGTTCTTC. This encodes CASRLQGAAYNEQFF.